These T cell receptor beta chains were read from a single sample in a study of regulatory T cells in long-lasting Graves disease. TCRdb reprocessed the multiplex PCR reads via MiXCR and lists one record per CDR3 protein. This table has roughly 560,000 distinct CDR3 sequences, more than 10% appearing once. These sequences were also reported in another study, on T cells in Graves' hyperthyroidism and ophthalmopathy.

This sample comprised peripheral blood mononuclear cells (PBMCs), obtained at new diagnosis, from a patient treated with antithyroid drugs. All receptors come from a woman aged 25 to 45 with Graves disease. CDR3s leave out the opening cysteine and the closing phenylalanine or tryptophan. A D gene is named only where the DNA matches it firmly.

j_call d_call v_call cdr3_aa
TRBJ2-1 TRBD2 TRBV18 ASSPRLAGDEQF
TRBJ2-1 TRBD2 TRBV6-2/TRBV6-3 ASSRLARYEQF
TRBJ2-3 TRBD1 TRBV2 ASSAQGVLGTQY
NA NA TRBV6-2/TRBV6-3 ASSFQDTPGLRETQY
TRBJ1-2 NA TRBV7-8 ATSPGRTYGYT
TRBJ1-2 NA TRBV6-1 ASTPPAPLRGCGYT
TRBJ1-1 TRBD1 TRBV20-1 SARDQDRAFMNTEAF
TRBJ2-3 NA TRBV19 ASAAMGFYTDTQY
TRBJ2-7 NA TRBV2 ASGTGVGEQY
TRBJ1-4 NA TRBV6-5 ASSYSRPSGLGEKLF
TRBJ1-2 TRBD1 TRBV4-1 ASSQEDRATYGYT
TRBJ2-7 NA TRBV11-2 ASSFLRDEQY
TRBJ2-7 TRBD2 TRBV4-3 ASSQETSHEQY
TRBJ2-5 TRBD1 TRBV24-1 ATSDRQGAAETQY
TRBJ1-2 TRBD1 TRBV27 ASSLAQGANYGYT
TRBJ2-3 NA TRBV27 ASSSWGARTDTQY
TRBJ1-5 NA TRBV20-1 SALSGNQPQH
TRBJ1-3 NA TRBV12-3/TRBV12-4 ASRSVGSGNTIY
TRBJ2-3 NA TRBV4-1 ASSHPLDTQY
TRBJ2-3 NA TRBV6-5 ASSYNRVWDTQY
TRBJ2-7 NA TRBV5-5 ASSPFSPSYEQY
TRBJ2-1 NA TRBV19 ASSIVDTEFNEQF
TRBJ1-5 NA TRBV19 ASSSFTTGPEPQH
TRBJ1-2 NA TRBV12-3/TRBV12-4 ASADTYGYT
TRBJ1-1 NA TRBV29-1 SVEIPYPDTEAF